This TCR beta chain is from a study of cytomegalovirus exposure and HLA in healthy donors. PCR employed 60 Vbeta and 13 Jbeta primers. Clones were sequenced by immunoSEQ multiplex PCR, and TCRdb holds only the in-frame ones, with some missing. Of around 150,000 clones in the sample, roughly 65% were seen once. The V gene's germline CDR1 is KGHSH and CDR2 LQKENI. The V end lost 3 bases, the J end lost 7 bases, and 11 bases lay between the germline ends. The CDR3 is made up of 13 amino acids. The donors comprised healthy bone marrow donors. The gene calls are TRBV18 and TRBJ2-3; D not certain. The TCR originated in a man between 18 and 29 years old in good health and CMV-seropositive. Source material: PBMCs. This chain's CDR3 is CASSPEQQNTQYF. Here the CDR3 DNA reads TGTGCCAGCTCACCCGAACAGCAAAATACGCAGTATTTT.